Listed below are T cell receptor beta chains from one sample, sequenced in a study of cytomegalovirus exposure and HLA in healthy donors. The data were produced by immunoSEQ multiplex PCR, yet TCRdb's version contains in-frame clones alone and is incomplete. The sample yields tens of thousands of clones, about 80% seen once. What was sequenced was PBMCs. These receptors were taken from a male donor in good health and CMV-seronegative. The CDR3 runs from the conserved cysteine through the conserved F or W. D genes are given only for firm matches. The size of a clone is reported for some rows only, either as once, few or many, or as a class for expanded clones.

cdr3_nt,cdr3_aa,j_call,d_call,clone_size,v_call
TGCGCCAGCAGCTCCGGCAGCCAGGGTAGGGAAAGTGGCTACACCTTC,CASSSGSQGRESGYTF,TRBJ1-2,-,-,TRBV5-1
TGCGCCAGCAGCCGCTCCGGGACTAGCTACGAGCAGTACTTC,CASSRSGTSYEQYF,TRBJ2-7,TRBD2,few,TRBV4-3
TGCGCCAGCAGCCAAGAATTAGAGGGCGGGAGTTCACCCCTCCACTTT,CASSQELEGGSSPLHF,TRBJ1-6,-,-,TRBV4-3
TGCGCCAGCAGCCAAGGTGCGGGGGGGGCATTAGATACGCAGTATTTT,CASSQGAGGALDTQYF,TRBJ2-3,TRBD2,-,TRBV4-3
TGTGCCAGCAGTTTAACTACTCAACCGGGGAGTGGCTACACCTTC,CASSLTTQPGSGYTF,TRBJ1-2,-,-,TRBV28
TGTGCCAGCAGCTTATCGGCCACTAATCCCGGGGAGCTGTTTTTT,CASSLSATNPGELFF,TRBJ2-2,-,once,TRBV7-2
TGTGCCAGCTCACCCGACAGAAATCGATACAATGAGCAGTTCTTC,CASSPDRNRYNEQFF,TRBJ2-1,-,-,TRBV18
TGTGCCAGCAGTTACTCGTACAGGAACGAGCAGTACTTC,CASSYSYRNEQYF,TRBJ2-7,-,-,TRBV6-5
TGTGCCTGGAGTGTAAGCGACAGTCGCAATCAGCCCCAGCATTTT,CAWSVSDSRNQPQHF,TRBJ1-5,-,-,TRBV30
TGTGCCACCAGTGTCGAGGGCAAGGATGGCTACACCTTC,CATSVEGKDGYTF,TRBJ1-2,-,-,TRBV15
TGTGCCAGCAGCCAAGGTCATAGCGGGAGATGGGATGAGCAGTTCTTC,CASSQGHSGRWDEQFF,TRBJ2-1,TRBD2,-,TRBV14
TGCGCCAGCAGCCCCAGGGTGGCTGGAAACACCATATATTTT,CASSPRVAGNTIYF,TRBJ1-3,-,-,TRBV5-1
TGTGCCAGCAGTTACTCGACCGGAGGTTCGCGAAACACCATATATTTT,CASSYSTGGSRNTIYF,TRBJ1-3,-,once,TRBV6-5
TGTGCCAGCAGTGTTAGGGGCGGGACCGAGTCTGGGGCCAACGGCCTGACTTTC,CASSVRGGTESGANGLTF,TRBJ2-6,-,-,TRBV6-4
TGTGCCAGCAGCTTGGACGGGAGAGGCGATACGCAGTATTTT,CASSLDGRGDTQYF,TRBJ2-3,-,-,TRBV5-5
TGTGCCAGCACAAGTGGAGTGGGTTCACCCCTCCACTTT,CASTSGVGSPLHF,TRBJ1-6,-,-,TRBV2
TGTGCCATCAGCGCAGGGACAGGAACTAATGAAAAACTGTTTTTT,CAISAGTGTNEKLFF,TRBJ1-4,TRBD1,-,TRBV10-3
TGTGCCAGCAGTAGCCCGGGACACCCGTTTCACACCATATATTTT,CASSSPGHPFHTIYF,TRBJ1-3,-,few,TRBV28
TGTGCCAGCAGATATAAACAGGGACTGTTTTTT,CASRYKQGLFF,TRBJ1-4,-,few,TRBV28
TGTGCCAGTACAGGGGGGCCCGGGGCCTACGAGCAGTACTTC,CASTGGPGAYEQYF,TRBJ2-7,TRBD1,-,TRBV6-1
TGTGCCAGCAGCTTAGGCAGGGCTGTTAGGTGGGAGCAGTACTTC,CASSLGRAVRWEQYF,TRBJ2-7,-,once,TRBV7-2
TGTGCCAGCAGTCGACAGGATTCTAATGAAAAACTGTTTTTT,CASSRQDSNEKLFF,TRBJ1-4,-,-,TRBV27
TGTGCCAGCAGCTTAGGTGGACTAGCGGGGGGTCTATTCTCCTACGAGCAGTACTTC,CASSLGGLAGGLFSYEQYF,TRBJ2-7,TRBD2,-,TRBV11-2
TGCGCCAGCAGCCAAGACCGACAGGCGACCCGCTATGGCTACACCTTC,CASSQDRQATRYGYTF,TRBJ1-2,-,-,TRBV4-3
TGTGCCAGCAGCACCAGGGGGATCACAGATACGCAGTATTTT,CASSTRGITDTQYF,TRBJ2-3,TRBD1,-,TRBV7-2
TGTGCCAGCAGTGTGGGGGGTGACTGGAACACTGAAGCTTTCTTT,CASSVGGDWNTEAFF,TRBJ1-1,-,few,TRBV2
TGTGCCAGCAATTTGGCGGGAGCGTTTGTCAACGAGCAGTACTTC,CASNLAGAFVNEQYF,TRBJ2-7,TRBD2,-,TRBV6-1
TGTGCCAGCAGCGTACAATTACTAGCGGGAGGGCCGGGGGAGCAGTTCTTC,CASSVQLLAGGPGEQFF,TRBJ2-1,TRBD2,once,TRBV9
TGTGCCAGCAGCGGGGATGATGGGGCGAACACTGAAGCTTTCTTT,CASSGDDGANTEAFF,TRBJ1-1,-,-,TRBV9
TGTGCCTGGGCGGGCGGTGGAGCTTTCTTT,CAWAGGGAFF,TRBJ1-1,-,-,TRBV30
TGTGCCAGCAGGGGGACAGGGTCCTACGAGCAGTACTTC,CASRGTGSYEQYF,TRBJ2-7,TRBD1,-,TRBV7-2
TGTGCCAGCAGGGGGCTAGCGGGAACCTACAATGAGCAGTTCTTC,CASRGLAGTYNEQFF,TRBJ2-1,TRBD2,once,TRBV2
TGTGCCAGCAGCTCCCTGGGGGCAGGGGGAAAGGGCACTGAAGCTTTCTTT,CASSSLGAGGKGTEAFF,TRBJ1-1,TRBD1,-,TRBV9
TGTGCCAGCAGTGAAGCCGGGACTAGCGGATCCTACGAGCAGTACTTC,CASSEAGTSGSYEQYF,TRBJ2-7,TRBD2,-,TRBV6-1
TGTGCCAGTACCACCCGAGGGGGCCCCGGGACTGAAGCTTTCTTT,CASTTRGGPGTEAFF,TRBJ1-1,TRBD1,-,TRBV6-5
TGCGCCAGCAGCCAAGAACCGGGGAAATCTGGGGCCAACGTCCTGACTTTC,CASSQEPGKSGANVLTF,TRBJ2-6,-,once,TRBV4-3
TGTGCCAGTAGTATCGGACAGGGGGAGCTTTACGAGCAGTACTTC,CASSIGQGELYEQYF,TRBJ2-7,TRBD1,-,TRBV19
TGTGCCAGCACACTGACAGGATTTAGCAATCAGCCCCAGCATTTT,CASTLTGFSNQPQHF,TRBJ1-5,-,few,TRBV28
TGCGCCAGCAGCTTAGGGGAATCCTACAATGAGCAGTTCTTC,CASSLGESYNEQFF,TRBJ2-1,-,-,TRBV5-1
TGTGCCAGCAGTTACTCTCTCTCCCCTGAGTATGGCTACACCTTC,CASSYSLSPEYGYTF,TRBJ1-2,-,-,TRBV6-6
TGTTCCAGCAGCTTATCCCCCGGGGCGGGAAGCACAGATACGCAGTATTTT,CSSSLSPGAGSTDTQYF,TRBJ2-3,-,few,TRBV7-9
TGTGCCAGCAGCTTGTTAGCGGGGGGCACAGATACGCAGTATTTT,CASSLLAGGTDTQYF,TRBJ2-3,TRBD2,-,TRBV7-9
TGTGCCAGCAGTGTAGGGGGCGAGAACTATGGCTACACCTTC,CASSVGGENYGYTF,TRBJ1-2,TRBD1,-,TRBV28
TGTGCCAGCAGACAGGGGGCGCAAAGTGGCTACACCTTC,CASRQGAQSGYTF,TRBJ1-2,TRBD1,-,TRBV6-1
TGTGCCAGCAGCCCTTCGGTAGCGGGAGACTACGAGCAGTACTTC,CASSPSVAGDYEQYF,TRBJ2-7,TRBD2,-,TRBV9
TGTGCCAGCAGTCTCGGGACTGTAATTTACGAGCAGTACTTC,CASSLGTVIYEQYF,TRBJ2-7,-,-,TRBV27
TGTGCCAGCAGCGTAGGCGGAGCGGGGGAGTACACCGGGGAGCTGTTTTTT,CASSVGGAGEYTGELFF,TRBJ2-2,TRBD2,-,TRBV9
TGTGCCAGTACTGGGACAGGGGGTCTGCAGCCCCAGCATTTT,CASTGTGGLQPQHF,TRBJ1-5,TRBD1,-,TRBV19
TGTGCCTGGAGCCGGGACAGGGGGCGCTACGAGCAGTACTTC,CAWSRDRGRYEQYF,TRBJ2-7,TRBD1,-,TRBV30
TGTGCCAGCAGCTTATACCGGACAGACTATGGCTACACCTTC,CASSLYRTDYGYTF,TRBJ1-2,-,few,TRBV7-2
TGTGCCAGCAGCTTAAGGTCACAGGGGGAGGTGGTTGATCAGCCCCAGCATTTT,CASSLRSQGEVVDQPQHF,TRBJ1-5,TRBD1,-,TRBV7-6